The rows below give T cell receptor beta chains drawn from one sample of a study of graft-versus-host responses after intestinal transplantation. This table comes from immunoSEQ multiplex PCR, and its TCRdb copy is limited to in-frame clones, with some not included. The sample has 9,500 to 12,000 clones, under 85% seen once. Sequences were derived from ileum tissue, sampled 23 days after intestinal transplant. The receptors stem from a human patient who received an intestinal transplant, so some T cells may come from the graft donor. Both conserved end residues are part of each CDR3. D genes are given only for firm matches. Only part of the rows carry a size: once, few, many, or a class if the clone is expanded.

V gene	D gene	J gene	clone size	CDR3 protein	CDR3 DNA
TRBV7-3	.	TRBJ1-1	.	CASSHPGQMNTEAFF	TGTGCCAGCAGCCACCCGGGGCAGATGAACACTGAAGCTTTCTTT
TRBV19	TRBD1	TRBJ2-7	once	CASSTGQGYEQYF	TGTGCCAGTAGTACGGGACAGGGCTACGAGCAGTACTTC
TRBV6-1	.	TRBJ1-1	.	CASSEISDPMNTEAFF	TGTGCCAGCAGTGAGATATCGGACCCCATGAACACTGAAGCTTTCTTT
TRBV4-2	.	TRBJ1-1	.	CASRLNTEAFF	TGTGCCAGCAGACTGAACACTGAAGCTTTCTTT
TRBV2	.	TRBJ2-3	.	CASRPGTDTQYF	TGTGCCAGCAGGCCGGGGACAGATACGCAGTATTTT
TRBV5-1	.	TRBJ1-2	.	CASSLAGPYEGYTF	TGCGCCAGCAGCTTGGCCGGCCCGTATGAAGGCTACACCTTC
TRBV9	.	TRBJ1-1	.	CASSVGVFSDREAFF	TGTGCCAGCAGCGTAGGCGTATTTTCGGATCGTGAAGCTTTCTTT
TRBV30	.	TRBJ2-7	.	CAWSRDKTYEQYF	TGTGCCTGGAGCCGGGACAAAACCTACGAGCAGTACTTC
TRBV30	.	TRBJ2-1	.	CACLRGLADNEQFF	TGTGCCTGCCTACGGGGGTTAGCGGACAATGAGCAGTTCTTC
TRBV27	.	TRBJ2-2	.	CASSLRWSKANTGELFF	TGTGCCAGCAGTTTAAGATGGAGTAAAGCGAACACCGGGGAGCTGTTTTTT
TRBV7-3	TRBD2	TRBJ2-1	few	CASSLGGSYNEQFF	TGTGCCAGCAGCTTGGGGGGGAGCTACAATGAGCAGTTCTTC
TRBV9	TRBD1	TRBJ2-2	.	CASSLGQGYTGELFF	TGTGCCAGCAGCCTTGGACAGGGATACACCGGGGAGCTGTTTTTT
TRBV7-9	TRBD1	TRBJ2-7	.	CASSLGQGPPYEQYF	TGTGCCAGCAGCTTAGGACAGGGCCCCCCCTACGAGCAGTACTTC
TRBV10-3	.	TRBJ2-3	.	CAISITQDTQYF	TGTGCCATCAGTATAACGCAGGATACGCAGTATTTT
TRBV7-8	TRBD2	TRBJ2-5	.	CASSFAGEETQYF	TGTGCCAGCAGCTTCGCGGGAGAAGAGACCCAGTACTTC
TRBV4-3	TRBD1	TRBJ1-5	once	CASSQRQGQPQHF	TGCGCCAGCAGCCAAAGACAGGGTCAGCCCCAGCATTTT
TRBV2	TRBD2	TRBJ2-3	.	CASSPRAGGFPQTDTQYF	TGTGCCAGCTCCCCTAGAGCGGGAGGGTTCCCCCAGACTGATACGCAGTATTTT
TRBV28	.	TRBJ1-5	few	CASSWKVLPQHF	TGTGCCAGCAGTTGGAAGGTGCTGCCCCAGCATTTT
TRBV4-2	.	TRBJ2-4	few	CASSPLGGGIQYF	TGTGCCAGCAGCCCGCTAGGAGGCGGCATTCAGTACTTC
TRBV4-3	.	TRBJ2-7	.	CASSHAVTYEQYF	TGCGCCAGCAGCCACGCCGTCACCTACGAGCAGTACTTC
TRBV5-1	.	TRBJ2-7	.	CASSLDRGNLYEQYF	TGCGCCAGCAGCTTGGATAGGGGCAACCTCTACGAGCAGTACTTC
TRBV2	TRBD2	TRBJ2-2	.	CASRTSGATGELFF	TGTGCCAGCCGGACTAGCGGGGCCACCGGGGAGCTGTTTTTT
TRBV13	.	TRBJ1-6	.	CASSLGGWRVSPLHF	TGTGCCAGCAGCTTAGGGGGTTGGAGGGTTTCACCCCTCCACTTT
TRBV9	.	TRBJ2-2	.	CASSVGGGTGELFF	TGTGCCAGCAGCGTGGGGGGCGGCACCGGGGAGCTGTTTTTT
TRBV28	.	TRBJ1-1	.	CASSLEDTEAFF	TGTGCCAGCAGTTTAGAGGACACTGAAGCTTTCTTT
TRBV27	TRBD1	TRBJ2-1	.	CASSFGTGNNEQFF	TGTGCCAGCAGTTTCGGGACAGGGAATAATGAGCAGTTCTTC
TRBV27	.	TRBJ2-1	.	CASSLDGNPYNEQFF	TGTGCCAGCAGTTTAGACGGGAATCCCTACAATGAGCAGTTCTTC
TRBV7-9	TRBD2	TRBJ2-7	once	CASSSGIAGGFGEQYF	TGTGCCAGCAGCTCCGGGATAGCGGGAGGATTTGGGGAGCAGTACTTC
TRBV28	.	TRBJ1-5	.	CASTSYRRYWPQHF	TGTGCCAGCACCTCCTACCGACGGTACTGGCCCCAGCATTTT
TRBV6-6	.	TRBJ2-7	.	CASSYSTLGSYEQYF	TGTGCCAGCAGTTACTCGACGCTCGGCTCCTACGAGCAGTACTTC
TRBV4-2	.	TRBJ1-2	.	CASSQDQGPVAYGYTF	TGTGCCAGCAGCCAAGATCAGGGGCCAGTTGCATATGGCTACACCTTC
TRBV19	.	TRBJ2-3	once	CASSSRVTDTQYF	TGTGCCAGTAGTAGCAGGGTCACAGATACGCAGTATTTT
TRBV4-1	TRBD2	TRBJ2-2	.	CASSGRLAGRTGELFF	TGCGCCAGCAGCGGACGACTAGCGGGACGCACCGGGGAGCTGTTTTTT
TRBV18	.	TRBJ1-4	.	CASSLSPRALFF	TGTGCCAGCTCACTATCCCCTCGTGCACTGTTTTTT
TRBV5-4	.	TRBJ2-1	.	CASPRADYNEQFF	TGTGCCAGCCCCCGGGCAGATTACAATGAGCAGTTCTTC
TRBV7-9	.	TRBJ2-1	few	CAGIEDPYNEQFF	TGTGCCGGGATCGAGGACCCTTACAATGAGCAGTTCTTC
TRBV9	TRBD2	TRBJ2-1	few	CASSVDSGAYNEQFF	TGTGCCAGCAGCGTAGATAGCGGGGCTTACAATGAGCAGTTCTTC
TRBV6-5	TRBD1	TRBJ2-7	once	CASSYSIWDSPYEQYF	TGTGCCAGCAGTTACTCGATCTGGGACAGTCCCTACGAGCAGTACTTC
TRBV27	.	TRBJ2-7	.	CASSELAGEQYF	TGTGCCAGCTCTGAGCTAGCAGGCGAGCAGTACTTC
TRBV28	.	TRBJ2-1	.	CASSFMDGDRYNEQFF	TGTGCCAGCAGTTTTATGGACGGGGATCGTTACAATGAGCAGTTCTTC
TRBV2	.	TRBJ2-2	.	CASTGGRTSAITGELFF	TGTGCCAGCACAGGGGGCCGGACTAGCGCAATTACCGGGGAGCTGTTTTTT
TRBV7-9	.	TRBJ1-5	.	CASSQGGQPQHF	TGTGCCAGCAGCCAAGGGGGTCAGCCCCAGCATTTT
TRBV4-1	.	TRBJ2-4	.	CASSPDSGLAKNIQYF	TGCGCCAGCAGCCCCGATTCGGGACTAGCCAAAAACATTCAGTACTTC
TRBV21-1	.	TRBJ1-2	.	CASSTNRGLNYGYTF	TGTGCCAGCAGCACTAACAGAGGCCTTAACTATGGCTACACCTTC
TRBV15	TRBD1	TRBJ2-7	.	CATSRATGATYEQYF	TGTGCCACCAGCAGGGCGACAGGGGCGACCTACGAGCAGTACTTC
TRBV4-2	TRBD2	TRBJ2-5	once	CASSQAAGGQETQYF	TGTGCCAGCAGCCAAGCAGCGGGAGGTCAAGAGACCCAGTACTTC